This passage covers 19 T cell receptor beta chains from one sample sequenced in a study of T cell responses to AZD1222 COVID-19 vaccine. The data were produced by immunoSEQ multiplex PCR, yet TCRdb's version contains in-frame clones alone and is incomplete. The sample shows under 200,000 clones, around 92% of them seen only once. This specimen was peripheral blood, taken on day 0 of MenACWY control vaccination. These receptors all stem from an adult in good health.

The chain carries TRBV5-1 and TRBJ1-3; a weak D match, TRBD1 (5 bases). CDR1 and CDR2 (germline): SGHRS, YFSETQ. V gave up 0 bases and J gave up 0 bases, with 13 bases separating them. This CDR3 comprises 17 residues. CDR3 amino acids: CASSLGRDPLSGNTIYF. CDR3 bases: TGCGCCAGCAGCTTGGGCAGGGACCCGCTCTCTGGAAACACCATATATTTT.

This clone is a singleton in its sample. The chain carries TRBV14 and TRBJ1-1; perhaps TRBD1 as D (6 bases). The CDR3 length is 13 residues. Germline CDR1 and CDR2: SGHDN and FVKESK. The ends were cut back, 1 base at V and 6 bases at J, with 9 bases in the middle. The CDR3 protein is CASSQVPGAEAFF. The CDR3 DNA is TGTGCCAGCAGCCAAGTTCCAGGGGCTGAAGCTTTCTTT.

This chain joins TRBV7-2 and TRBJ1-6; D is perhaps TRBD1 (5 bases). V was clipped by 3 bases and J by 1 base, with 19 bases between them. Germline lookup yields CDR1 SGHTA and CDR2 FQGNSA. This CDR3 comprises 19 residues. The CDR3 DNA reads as TGTGCCAGCAGCTTTATGTCGGGGGTCGGGGCGTCCTATAATTCACCCCTCCACTTT. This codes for CASSFMSGVGASYNSPLHF.

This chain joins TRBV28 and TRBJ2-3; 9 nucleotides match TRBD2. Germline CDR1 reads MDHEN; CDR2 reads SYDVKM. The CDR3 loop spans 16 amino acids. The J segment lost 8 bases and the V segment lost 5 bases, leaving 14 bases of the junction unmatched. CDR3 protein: CASSPVTSGLSATQYF. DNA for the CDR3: TGTGCCAGCAGTCCTGTCACTAGCGGGCTAAGCGCTACGCAGTATTTT.

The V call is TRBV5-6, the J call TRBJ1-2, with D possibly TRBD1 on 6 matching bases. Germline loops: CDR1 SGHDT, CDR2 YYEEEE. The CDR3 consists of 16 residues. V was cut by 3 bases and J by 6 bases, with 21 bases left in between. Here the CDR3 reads CASSSLPGAFRDGYTF. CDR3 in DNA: TGTGCCAGCAGCTCGCTTCCAGGGGCATTCCGGGATGGCTACACCTTC.

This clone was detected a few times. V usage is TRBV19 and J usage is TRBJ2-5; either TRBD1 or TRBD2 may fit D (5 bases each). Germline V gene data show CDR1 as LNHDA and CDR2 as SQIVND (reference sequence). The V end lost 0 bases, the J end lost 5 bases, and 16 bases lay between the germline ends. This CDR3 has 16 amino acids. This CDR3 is CASSIEGRGAWETQYF. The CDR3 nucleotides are TGTGCCAGTAGTATAGAAGGGAGAGGGGCGTGGGAGACCCAGTACTTC.

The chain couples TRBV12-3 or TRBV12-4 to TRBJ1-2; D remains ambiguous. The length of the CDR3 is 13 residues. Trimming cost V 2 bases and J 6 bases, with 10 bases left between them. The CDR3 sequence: CASSLSRSNGYTF. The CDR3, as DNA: TGTGCCAGCAGTTTATCGAGGTCGAATGGCTACACCTTC.

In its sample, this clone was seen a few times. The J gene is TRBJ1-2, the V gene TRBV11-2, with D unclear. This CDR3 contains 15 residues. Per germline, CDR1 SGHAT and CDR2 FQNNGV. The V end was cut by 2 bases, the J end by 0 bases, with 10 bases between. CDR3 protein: CASSLMAVSNYGYTF. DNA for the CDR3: TGTGCCAGCAGCTTAATGGCAGTGTCTAACTATGGCTACACCTTC.

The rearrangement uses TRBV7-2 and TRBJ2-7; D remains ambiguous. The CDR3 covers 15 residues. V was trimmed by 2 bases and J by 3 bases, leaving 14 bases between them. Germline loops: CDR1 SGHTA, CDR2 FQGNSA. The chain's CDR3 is CASSLRPELGYEQYF. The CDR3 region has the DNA TGTGCCAGCAGCTTAAGACCGGAGTTGGGCTACGAGCAGTACTTC.

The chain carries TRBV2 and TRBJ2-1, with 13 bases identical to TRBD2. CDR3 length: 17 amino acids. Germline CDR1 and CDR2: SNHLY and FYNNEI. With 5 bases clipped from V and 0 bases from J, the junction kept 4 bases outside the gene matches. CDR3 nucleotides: TGTGCCAGCAGTCCCCGGACTAGCGGGAGCTCCTACAATGAGCAGTTCTTC. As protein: CASSPRTSGSSYNEQFF.

CDR3 in amino acids: CASRQRQVLYNEQFF. DNA for the CDR3: TGTGCCAGCAGACAAAGACAGGTTTTATACAATGAGCAGTTCTTC. V is TRBV28 and J is TRBJ2-1; tentatively, D is TRBD1 (6 bases). V lost 6 bases, J lost 4 bases, and 16 bases lay in between. Germline V gene lookup returns CDR1 MDHEN and CDR2 SYDVKM. The CDR3 is made up of 15 amino acids.

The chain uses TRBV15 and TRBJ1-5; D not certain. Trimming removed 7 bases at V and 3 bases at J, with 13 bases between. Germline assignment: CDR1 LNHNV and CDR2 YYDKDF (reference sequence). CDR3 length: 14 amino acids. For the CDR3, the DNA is TGTGCCACCACCCTCGGGGTTTCCAATCAGCCCCAGCATTTT. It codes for CATTLGVSNQPQHF.

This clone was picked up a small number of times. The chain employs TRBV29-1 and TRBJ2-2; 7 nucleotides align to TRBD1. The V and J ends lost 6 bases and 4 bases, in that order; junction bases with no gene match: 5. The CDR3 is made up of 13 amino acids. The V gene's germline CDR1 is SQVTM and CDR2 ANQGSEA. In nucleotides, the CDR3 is TGCAGCGTCCGGACAGGAGGCACCGGGGAGCTGTTTTTT. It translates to CSVRTGGTGELFF.

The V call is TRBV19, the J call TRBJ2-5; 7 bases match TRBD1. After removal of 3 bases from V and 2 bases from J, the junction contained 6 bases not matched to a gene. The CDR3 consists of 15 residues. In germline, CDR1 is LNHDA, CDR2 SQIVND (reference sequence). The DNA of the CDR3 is TGTGCCAGTAGTATTCGGCAGGGGGAGCAAGAGACCCAGTACTTC. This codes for CASSIRQGEQETQYF.

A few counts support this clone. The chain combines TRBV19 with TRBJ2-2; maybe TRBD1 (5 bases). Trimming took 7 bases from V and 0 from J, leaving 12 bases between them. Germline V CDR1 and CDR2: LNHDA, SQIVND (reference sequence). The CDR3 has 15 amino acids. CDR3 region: CASTGHIANTGELFF. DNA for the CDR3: TGTGCCAGTACTGGACACATCGCGAACACCGGGGAGCTGTTTTTT.

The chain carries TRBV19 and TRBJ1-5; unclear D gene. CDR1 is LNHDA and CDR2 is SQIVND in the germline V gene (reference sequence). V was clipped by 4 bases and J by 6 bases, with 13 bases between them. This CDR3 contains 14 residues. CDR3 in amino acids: CASSTDGAGQPQHF. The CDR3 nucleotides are TGTGCCAGTAGTACGGACGGCGCGGGTCAGCCCCAGCATTTT.

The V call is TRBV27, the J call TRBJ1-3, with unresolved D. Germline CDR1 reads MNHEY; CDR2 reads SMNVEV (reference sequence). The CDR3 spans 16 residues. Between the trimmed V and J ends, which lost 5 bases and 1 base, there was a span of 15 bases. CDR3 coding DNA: TGTGCCAGCAGTGCATCCGGGAGCGTTTCTGGAAACACCATATATTTT. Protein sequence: CASSASGSVSGNTIYF.

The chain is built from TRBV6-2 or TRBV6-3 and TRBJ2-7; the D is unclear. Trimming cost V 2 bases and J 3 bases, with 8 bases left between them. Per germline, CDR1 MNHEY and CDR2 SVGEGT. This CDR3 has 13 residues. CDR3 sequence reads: CASSYPAGYEQYF. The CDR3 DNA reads TGTGCCAGCAGTTACCCGGCCGGCTACGAGCAGTACTTC.

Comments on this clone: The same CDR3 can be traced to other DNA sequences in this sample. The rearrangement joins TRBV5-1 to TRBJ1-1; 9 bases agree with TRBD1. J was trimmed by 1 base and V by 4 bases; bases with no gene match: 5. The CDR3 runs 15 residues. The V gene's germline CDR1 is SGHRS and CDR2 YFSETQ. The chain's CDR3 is CASSLGQGRNTEAFF. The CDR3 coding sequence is TGCGCCAGCAGCCTAGGACAGGGGAGGAACACTGAAGCTTTCTTT.